This is a list of T cell receptor beta chains from one sample in a study of blood T cell repertoires in COVID-19. Produced via immunoSEQ multiplex PCR; TCRdb's table is partial and in-frame only. The data show 120,000 or so clones, around four fifths seen once. Source material: peripheral blood. Receptor source: a human donor in a cohort sampled during active COVID-19. CDR3s include the opening cysteine and the closing phenylalanine or tryptophan. Fields, in order: D gene, V gene, J gene, clone size, CDR3 length, CDR3 DNA, CDR3 protein. A D gene is named only where the DNA matches it firmly. Some rows have no size entry. The others give once, few or many, or a class for an expanded clone.

d_call: NA; v_call: TRBV18; j_call: TRBJ2-2; clone_size: NA; cdr3_length: 16; cdr3_nt: TGTGCCAGCTCCCGAATTATGCAAGAGGACACCGGGGAGCTGTTTTTT; cdr3_aa: CASSRIMQEDTGELFF
d_call: TRBD1; v_call: TRBV6-2/TRBV6-3; j_call: TRBJ2-2; clone_size: NA; cdr3_length: 15; cdr3_nt: TGTGCCAGCAGTCCGGGACAGGGTGATACCGGGGAGCTGTTTTTT; cdr3_aa: CASSPGQGDTGELFF
d_call: NA; v_call: TRBV5-4; j_call: TRBJ2-3; clone_size: NA; cdr3_length: 13; cdr3_nt: TGTGCCTCCAATTCAGGTGTCGCAGATACGCAGTATTTT; cdr3_aa: CASNSGVADTQYF
d_call: TRBD1; v_call: TRBV7-2; j_call: TRBJ1-1; clone_size: NA; cdr3_length: 14; cdr3_nt: TGTGCCAGCAGCTTAATACAGGGGGTCACTGAAGCTTTCTTT; cdr3_aa: CASSLIQGVTEAFF
d_call: TRBD1; v_call: TRBV5-1; j_call: TRBJ1-4; clone_size: once; cdr3_length: 16; cdr3_nt: TGCGCCAGCAGCTTCCGTCCGGGACAGTCTAATGAAAAACTGTTTTTT; cdr3_aa: CASSFRPGQSNEKLFF
d_call: NA; v_call: TRBV7-3; j_call: TRBJ2-3; clone_size: NA; cdr3_length: 14; cdr3_nt: TGTGCCAGCAGCAGGACTACCTCCACAGATACGCAGTATTTT; cdr3_aa: CASSRTTSTDTQYF
d_call: NA; v_call: TRBV5-1; j_call: TRBJ1-4; clone_size: NA; cdr3_length: 14; cdr3_nt: TGCGCCAGCAGCCGGGACTTGGCCTTTGAAAAACTGTTTTTT; cdr3_aa: CASSRDLAFEKLFF
d_call: TRBD1; v_call: TRBV4-3; j_call: TRBJ1-5; clone_size: few; cdr3_length: 19; cdr3_nt: TGCGCCAGCAGCCAAGATTGGGACAGGGTTGAGGGGAGCAATCAGCCCCAGCATTTT; cdr3_aa: CASSQDWDRVEGSNQPQHF
d_call: TRBD2; v_call: TRBV4-3; j_call: TRBJ2-1; clone_size: NA; cdr3_length: 17; cdr3_nt: TGCGCCAGCAGCCAAGATCTTACTAGCGGGAAACACAATGAGCAGTTCTTC; cdr3_aa: CASSQDLTSGKHNEQFF
d_call: NA; v_call: TRBV28; j_call: TRBJ1-2; clone_size: NA; cdr3_length: 15; cdr3_nt: TGTGCCAGCAGAACGGGGAGCCTTTCTAACTATGGCTACACCTTC; cdr3_aa: CASRTGSLSNYGYTF
d_call: NA; v_call: TRBV28; j_call: TRBJ2-1; clone_size: once; cdr3_length: 14; cdr3_nt: TGTGCCAGCAGTTTACAGAGACTAGGAAATGAGCAGTTCTTC; cdr3_aa: CASSLQRLGNEQFF
d_call: TRBD1; v_call: TRBV5-1; j_call: TRBJ1-6; clone_size: NA; cdr3_length: 14; cdr3_nt: TGCGCCAGCAGCTCCGGGACAGGGAGGTCACCCCTCCACTTT; cdr3_aa: CASSSGTGRSPLHF
d_call: NA; v_call: TRBV28; j_call: TRBJ2-6; clone_size: NA; cdr3_length: 16; cdr3_nt: TGTGCCAGCAGAAACAGGGATTGGAGAGGGGCCAACGTCCTGACTTTC; cdr3_aa: CASRNRDWRGANVLTF
d_call: NA; v_call: TRBV6-1; j_call: TRBJ1-2; clone_size: many; cdr3_length: 14; cdr3_nt: TGTGCCAGCAGTGAACTTCCAGGGGCCGTTGGCTACACCTTC; cdr3_aa: CASSELPGAVGYTF
d_call: NA; v_call: TRBV6-2/TRBV6-3; j_call: TRBJ2-7; clone_size: NA; cdr3_length: 11; cdr3_nt: TGTGCCAGCAGTTACGACAGACGGCAGTACTTC; cdr3_aa: CASSYDRRQYF
d_call: NA; v_call: TRBV7-2; j_call: TRBJ2-1; clone_size: NA; cdr3_length: 11; cdr3_nt: TGTGCCAGCAGCTTAATAGATGAGCAGTTCTTC; cdr3_aa: CASSLIDEQFF
d_call: TRBD2; v_call: TRBV9; j_call: TRBJ2-3; clone_size: NA; cdr3_length: 14; cdr3_nt: TGTGCCAGCAGCGTTGGGACTATCCCAGATACGCAGTATTTT; cdr3_aa: CASSVGTIPDTQYF
d_call: TRBD2; v_call: TRBV4-1; j_call: TRBJ2-3; clone_size: NA; cdr3_length: 15; cdr3_nt: TGCGCCAGCCGCAGACTAGCGGGAGTGGTAGATACGCAGTATTTT; cdr3_aa: CASRRLAGVVDTQYF
d_call: NA; v_call: TRBV7-9; j_call: TRBJ1-3; clone_size: NA; cdr3_length: 13; cdr3_nt: TGTGCCAGCAGCTTCGGGTCTGGAAACACCATATATTTT; cdr3_aa: CASSFGSGNTIYF
d_call: NA; v_call: TRBV29-1; j_call: TRBJ2-5; clone_size: NA; cdr3_length: 14; cdr3_nt: TGCAGCGTTCCGGGACACCGGAACCAAGAGACCCAGTACTTC; cdr3_aa: CSVPGHRNQETQYF
d_call: TRBD1; v_call: TRBV6-5; j_call: TRBJ2-6; clone_size: NA; cdr3_length: 15; cdr3_nt: TGTGCCAGCAAAGACACAGGGGCTGGGGCCAACGTCCTGACTTTC; cdr3_aa: CASKDTGAGANVLTF
d_call: TRBD1; v_call: TRBV28; j_call: TRBJ2-2; clone_size: NA; cdr3_length: 17; cdr3_nt: TGTGCCAGCAGTCCTCATCCAGGGGGCCTTAGCACCGGGGAGCTGTTTTTT; cdr3_aa: CASSPHPGGLSTGELFF
d_call: NA; v_call: TRBV13; j_call: TRBJ2-7; clone_size: NA; cdr3_length: 13; cdr3_nt: TGTGCCAGCAGCCGCCCGGGTACCTACGAGCAGTACTTC; cdr3_aa: CASSRPGTYEQYF
d_call: NA; v_call: TRBV5-4; j_call: TRBJ2-3; clone_size: NA; cdr3_length: 13; cdr3_nt: TGTGCCAGCAGCTTGGCTGGGGAGGATACGCAGTATTTT; cdr3_aa: CASSLAGEDTQYF
d_call: NA; v_call: TRBV29-1; j_call: TRBJ2-7; clone_size: many; cdr3_length: 13; cdr3_nt: TGCAGCGTTTTAGGAGACCCGGCTGGCGAGCAGTACTTC; cdr3_aa: CSVLGDPAGEQYF
d_call: NA; v_call: TRBV6-1; j_call: TRBJ1-2; clone_size: NA; cdr3_length: 16; cdr3_nt: TGTGCCAGCAGTGAATTAAGGGGCTATACTAACTATGGCTACACCTTC; cdr3_aa: CASSELRGYTNYGYTF
d_call: NA; v_call: TRBV28; j_call: TRBJ1-1; clone_size: NA; cdr3_length: 14; cdr3_nt: TGTGCCAGCAGTTTGGGGGGGGTTGGCACTGAAGCTTTCTTT; cdr3_aa: CASSLGGVGTEAFF
d_call: TRBD1; v_call: TRBV5-1; j_call: TRBJ1-4; clone_size: NA; cdr3_length: 15; cdr3_nt: TGCGCCAGCAGCTTGGGATCAGGGGGAAGTGAAAAACTGTTTTTT; cdr3_aa: CASSLGSGGSEKLFF
d_call: NA; v_call: TRBV14; j_call: TRBJ1-1; clone_size: few; cdr3_length: 11; cdr3_nt: TGTGCCAGCAGGGGAGCTTCTGAAGCTTTCTTT; cdr3_aa: CASRGASEAFF
d_call: NA; v_call: TRBV19; j_call: TRBJ2-3; clone_size: NA; cdr3_length: 15; cdr3_nt: TGTGCCAGTAGTATTGGGGCAGGGCAGGGAGATACGCAGTATTTT; cdr3_aa: CASSIGAGQGDTQYF
d_call: TRBD2; v_call: TRBV7-7; j_call: TRBJ2-1; clone_size: NA; cdr3_length: 14; cdr3_nt: TGTGCCAGCAGCTTAGATGGGACTAGCAATGAGCAGTTCTTC; cdr3_aa: CASSLDGTSNEQFF
d_call: NA; v_call: TRBV10-3; j_call: TRBJ2-7; clone_size: NA; cdr3_length: 14; cdr3_nt: TGTGCCATCAGGGGGTTAACGGGAGTAAACGAGCAGTACTTC; cdr3_aa: CAIRGLTGVNEQYF
d_call: NA; v_call: TRBV5-4; j_call: TRBJ1-2; clone_size: NA; cdr3_length: 15; cdr3_nt: TGTGCCAGCAGGTACAGGGCCTCTATGGGCTATGGCTACACCTTC; cdr3_aa: CASRYRASMGYGYTF
d_call: NA; v_call: TRBV28; j_call: TRBJ2-1; clone_size: NA; cdr3_length: 14; cdr3_nt: TGTGCCAGCCAGATAGGGACATTATACAATGAGCAGTTCTTC; cdr3_aa: CASQIGTLYNEQFF
d_call: NA; v_call: TRBV5-1; j_call: TRBJ1-3; clone_size: NA; cdr3_length: 14; cdr3_nt: TGCGCCAGCAGCTTGACAGGGTATGGAAACACCATATATTTT; cdr3_aa: CASSLTGYGNTIYF
d_call: NA; v_call: TRBV27; j_call: TRBJ2-3; clone_size: NA; cdr3_length: 12; cdr3_nt: TGTGCCAGCAGTTCCTCGTCCGATACGCAGTATTTT; cdr3_aa: CASSSSSDTQYF
d_call: TRBD1; v_call: TRBV5-8; j_call: TRBJ1-2; clone_size: NA; cdr3_length: 13; cdr3_nt: TGTGCCAGCAGCCCGACAGGGCTCTATGGCTACACCTTC; cdr3_aa: CASSPTGLYGYTF
d_call: TRBD1; v_call: TRBV11-3; j_call: TRBJ2-3; clone_size: NA; cdr3_length: 17; cdr3_nt: TGTGCCAGCAGCCTTCGGACAGGGAAGGGGCGAACAGATACGCAGTATTTT; cdr3_aa: CASSLRTGKGRTDTQYF
d_call: NA; v_call: TRBV27; j_call: TRBJ2-1; clone_size: NA; cdr3_length: 14; cdr3_nt: TGTGCCAGCAGTTTGATGAGGGGAGGCAATGAGCAGTTCTTC; cdr3_aa: CASSLMRGGNEQFF
d_call: TRBD2; v_call: TRBV5-1; j_call: TRBJ2-7; clone_size: once; cdr3_length: 19; cdr3_nt: TGCGCCAGCAGCCCCCGGTCGTTGCTAGCGGGGGCCGGCTCCTACGAGCAGTACTTC; cdr3_aa: CASSPRSLLAGAGSYEQYF
d_call: NA; v_call: TRBV12-5; j_call: TRBJ1-2; clone_size: NA; cdr3_length: 20; cdr3_nt: TGTGCTAGTGGTTTGAATGGGCCAAAAGAGGGTTTGGGGAAGGACTATGGCTACACCTTC; cdr3_aa: CASGLNGPKEGLGKDYGYTF
d_call: NA; v_call: TRBV4-3; j_call: TRBJ2-3; clone_size: NA; cdr3_length: 14; cdr3_nt: TGCGCCAGCAGCCAAGACCCGGGGTCAGATACGCAGTATTTT; cdr3_aa: CASSQDPGSDTQYF
d_call: NA; v_call: TRBV5-5; j_call: TRBJ2-7; clone_size: NA; cdr3_length: 14; cdr3_nt: TGTGCCAGCAGCTTGAGTCAGGGGCCCTACGAGCAGTACTTC; cdr3_aa: CASSLSQGPYEQYF
d_call: TRBD1; v_call: TRBV28; j_call: TRBJ1-5; clone_size: many; cdr3_length: 16; cdr3_nt: TGTGCCAGCATTCTGAGGCGGGGCAGGGGGCATCAGCCCCAGCATTTT; cdr3_aa: CASILRRGRGHQPQHF
d_call: TRBD2; v_call: TRBV6-1; j_call: TRBJ2-1; clone_size: NA; cdr3_length: 14; cdr3_nt: TGTGCCAGCAGTGAAGCAGGGACTAGCAATGAGCAGTTCTTC; cdr3_aa: CASSEAGTSNEQFF
d_call: NA; v_call: TRBV5-1; j_call: TRBJ2-1; clone_size: NA; cdr3_length: 17; cdr3_nt: TGCGCCAGCAGCTTCGTGCCCGCCGGAGGCGGGAATGATGAGCAGTTCTTC; cdr3_aa: CASSFVPAGGGNDEQFF
d_call: NA; v_call: TRBV6-1; j_call: TRBJ2-3; clone_size: NA; cdr3_length: 15; cdr3_nt: TGTGCCAGCAGTGAGGTGTGGGCTGTTTCAGATACGCAGTATTTT; cdr3_aa: CASSEVWAVSDTQYF